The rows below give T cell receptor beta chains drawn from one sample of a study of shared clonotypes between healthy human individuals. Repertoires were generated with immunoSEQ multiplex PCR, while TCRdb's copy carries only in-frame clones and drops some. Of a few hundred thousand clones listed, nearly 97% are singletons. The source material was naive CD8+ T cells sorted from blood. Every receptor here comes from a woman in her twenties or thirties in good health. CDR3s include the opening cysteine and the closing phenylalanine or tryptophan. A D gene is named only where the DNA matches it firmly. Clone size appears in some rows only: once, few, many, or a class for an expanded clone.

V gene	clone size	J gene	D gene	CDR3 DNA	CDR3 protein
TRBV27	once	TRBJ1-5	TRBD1	TGTGCCAGCAGCCCGGGACAGTATCAGCCCCAGCATTTT	CASSPGQYQPQHF
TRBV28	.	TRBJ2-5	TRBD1	TGTGCCAGCAGTCACCCCCGGGACAGGGATCAAGAGACCCAGTACTTC	CASSHPRDRDQETQYF
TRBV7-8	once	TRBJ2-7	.	TGTGCCAGCAGCTTAGGGCAGGGTAGGATCTACGAGCAGTACTTC	CASSLGQGRIYEQYF
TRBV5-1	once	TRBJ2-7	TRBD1	TGCGCCAGCAGGGGACAGGGGCACGAGCAGTACTTC	CASRGQGHEQYF
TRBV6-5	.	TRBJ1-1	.	TGTGCCAGCAGTTACTCCGAAGGGCACACTGAAGCTTTCTTT	CASSYSEGHTEAFF
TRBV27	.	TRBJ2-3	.	TGTGCCAGCAGTGCCTCGACAGTAGGTTACTCAGATACGCAGTATTTT	CASSASTVGYSDTQYF
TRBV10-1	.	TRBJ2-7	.	TGCGCCAGCAGTGAGTACGGGATCTCCCGGGATGAGCAGTACTTC	CASSEYGISRDEQYF
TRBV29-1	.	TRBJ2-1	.	TGCAGCGCCACTTTGGTAGCGCAATACAATGAGCAGTTCTTC	CSATLVAQYNEQFF
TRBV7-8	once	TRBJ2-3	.	TGTGCCAGCAGACCCGGGGCTGGGGACACAGATACGCAGTATTTT	CASRPGAGDTDTQYF
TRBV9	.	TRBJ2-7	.	TGTGCCAGCAGCGTAGGGCAGGGCCCCTACGAGCAGTACTTC	CASSVGQGPYEQYF
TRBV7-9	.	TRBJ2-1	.	TGTGCCAGCAGCTTACCCCTTTACAATGAGCAGTTCTTC	CASSLPLYNEQFF
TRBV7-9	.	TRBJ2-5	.	TGTGCCAGCAGCTCTCACCGGGACACAAAAGAGACCCAGTACTTC	CASSSHRDTKETQYF
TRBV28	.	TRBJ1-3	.	TGTGCCAGCACCGACCAAGGGGGAAACACCATATATTTT	CASTDQGGNTIYF
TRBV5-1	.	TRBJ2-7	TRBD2	TGCGCCAGCCGACTAGCGGGAATGTACGAGCAGTACTTC	CASRLAGMYEQYF